This T cell receptor (beta chain) was profiled in a study of blood T cell repertoires in COVID-19. Whole-study context: The United States, Italy and Spain provided the acute and convalescent COVID-19 samples. Nucleic acid was either cDNA or gDNA, and it came from T cells, B-cell-depleted T cells, or PBMCs.

Assay used: immunoSEQ multiplex PCR; TCRdb lists only in-frame clones, some missing. Of around 100,000 clones in the sample, more than 75% are singletons; the top ten hold around 15%. This clone was found many times. The receptor's source is a man in his forties or fifties with acute or convalescent COVID-19. The sequenced sample consisted of peripheral blood.

The CDR3 DNA sequence: TGTGCCAGCAGCCCACGGGGGAACTATGGCTACACCTTC. Translating gives CASSPRGNYGYTF. The rearrangement links TRBV3-1 (or the pseudogene TRBV3-2) to TRBJ1-2; weak D call: TRBD1 (5 bases). This CDR3 spans 13 amino acids. In germline, CDR1 is LGHDT, CDR2 YNNKEL (reference sequence). The germline V and J ends were trimmed by 4 bases and 2 bases, with 8 bases remaining between them.